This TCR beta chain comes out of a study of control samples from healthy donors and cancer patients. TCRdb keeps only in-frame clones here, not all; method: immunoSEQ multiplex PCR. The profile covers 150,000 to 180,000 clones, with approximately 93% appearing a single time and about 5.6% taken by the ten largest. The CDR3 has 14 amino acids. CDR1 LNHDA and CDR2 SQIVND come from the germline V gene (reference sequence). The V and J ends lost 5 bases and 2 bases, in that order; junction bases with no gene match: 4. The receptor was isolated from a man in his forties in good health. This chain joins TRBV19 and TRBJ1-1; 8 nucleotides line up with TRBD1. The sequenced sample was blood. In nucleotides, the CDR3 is TGTGCCAGTAGTCCCGACAGGGGTAACACTGAAGCTTTCTTT. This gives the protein CASSPDRGNTEAFF.